Below, one T cell receptor beta chain is given with its context. This entry belongs to a study of control samples from healthy donors and cancer patients. Germline trimming cut 10 bases from V and 2 bases from J; bases unmatched to any gene: 20. Germline assignment: CDR1 MNHGY and CDR2 SAAAGT. The CDR3 is made up of 17 amino acids. Profiling relied on immunoSEQ multiplex PCR, and the TCRdb table lists in-frame clones only, not all of them. This table has around 140,000 clones, 80% to 95% appearing once. The sample comprised blood. This clonotype was obtained from a man aged 35 to 55 in good health. The chain links TRBV6-8 to TRBJ2-7; 7 nucleotides match TRBD1. This CDR3 reads CAIKQPIGRQGPYEQYF. The CDR3 DNA sequence: TGTGCCATCAAACAACCCATAGGACGACAGGGTCCCTACGAGCAGTACTTC.